These 24 T cell receptor beta chains originate from one sample sequenced in a study of T cells in Graves' hyperthyroidism and ophthalmopathy. TCR beta CDR3 regions were amplified from RNA. RT-PCR in the first round (using the HTBI primer set) targeted the TCR CDR3. One entry per CDR3 protein results from TCRdb running MiXCR on the multiplex PCR reads. The sample consists of about 290,000 distinct CDR3 sequences, roughly 15% of them appearing once. The specimen was blood. The receptor source for this set is a woman in her thirties or forties with Graves' hyperthyroidism.

This clonotype came up many times. The genes are TRBV2 and TRBJ2-5, with TRBD2 identical over 9 bases. V lost 5 bases and J lost 5; bases outside the gene matches: 15. The CDR3 has 17 residues. Germline CDR1 SNHLY, CDR2 FYNNEI. The CDR3 nucleotides are TGTGCCAGCAGTCCTACCTGGGCGGGAGGGCCGGAGGAGACCCAGTACTTC. Translated, it gives CASSPTWAGGPEETQYF.

CDR3 region: CASSLVRGLGGYTF. CDR3 nucleotides: TGTGCCAGCAGTTTAGTCAGGGGGCTCGGGGGCTACACCTTC. J is TRBJ1-2 and V is TRBV12-3 or TRBV12-4, with 8 bases that match TRBD1. V lost 1 base, J lost 8 bases, and 6 bases stayed unmatched. There are 14 residues in the CDR3.

This clonotype came up many times. V is TRBV30 and J is TRBJ2-3; TRBD1 is a possible D gene (6 bases). Trimming left V 3 bases short and J 2 bases short, with 15 bases between. Germline-derived CDR1 and CDR2 are GTSNPN and SVGIG (reference sequence). CDR3 size: 15 residues. The CDR3 DNA follows: TGTGCCTGGAGCGTATGGGCAGGGGTCACAGATACGCAGTATTTT. This gives the protein CAWSVWAGVTDTQYF.

This clonotype was detected a few times. This rearrangement joins TRBV5-4 to TRBJ1-1; TRBD1 is a possible D gene (6 bases). CDR3 length: 15 residues. V lost 4 bases and J 2 bases, leaving 15 bases between the germline ends. Germline V CDR1 and CDR2: SGHNT, YYREEE (reference sequence). Here the CDR3 reads CASSPSGTPNTEAFF. The CDR3 DNA reads as TGTGCCAGCAGCCCGTCCGGGACACCAAACACTGAAGCTTTCTTT.

This clonotype was observed many times. J is TRBJ2-7 and V is TRBV7-9; D remains ambiguous. With 3 bases removed from V and 7 bases from J, the gap between germline ends came to 10 bases. Germline CDR1 reads SEHNR; CDR2 reads FQNEAQ (reference sequence). The CDR3 is made up of 12 amino acids. For the CDR3, the DNA is TGTGCCAGCAGCTTCAGTGGGCGAGAGCAGTACTTC. Translating gives CASSFSGREQYF.

This clonotype was counted at least ten times. J is TRBJ2-1 and V is TRBV3-1; D perhaps matches TRBD1 (6 bases). CDR1 and CDR2 (germline): LGHDT, YNNKEL (reference sequence). The CDR3 runs 16 residues. The V end lost 5 bases, the J end lost 4 bases, and 18 bases lay between the germline ends. DNA for the CDR3: TGTGCCAGCAGCGGGGGCCTGGGACATCCATACAATGAGCAGTTCTTC. This gives the protein CASSGGLGHPYNEQFF.

This clonotype occurred many times. The chain has TRBV11-2 and TRBJ2-5; no clear D gene. Germline V lookup: CDR1 SGHAT, CDR2 FQNNGV. V was trimmed by 4 bases and J by 3 bases, leaving 12 bases between them. The CDR3 consists of 14 residues. The CDR3 here is CASSYTGSKETQYF. DNA of the CDR3: TGTGCCAGCAGCTACACCGGGTCTAAAGAGACCCAGTACTTC.

This clonotype occurred a few times. This sequence joins TRBV5-1 and TRBJ2-7, with 9 positions matching TRBD1. V was pared by 0 bases and J by 6 bases, with 7 bases of the junction left unmatched. The V gene's germline CDR1 is SGHRS and CDR2 YFSETQ. The CDR3 spans 15 residues. CDR3 loop: CASSLGAGQGREQYF. For the CDR3, the DNA is TGCGCCAGCAGCTTGGGGGCGGGACAGGGCCGCGAGCAGTACTTC.

In this sample, this clonotype turned up many times. The chain is built from TRBV6-1 and TRBJ2-1; 8 positions match TRBD2. Germline V gives CDR1 MNHNS, CDR2 SASEGT. V dropped 8 bases and J dropped 7; count of bases not matched to a gene: 7. The CDR3 loop spans 13 amino acids. The CDR3 DNA reads as TGTGCCAGCGGGGTTAGCGGGATTAATGAGCAGTTCTTC. Protein product: CASGVSGINEQFF.

In this sample, this clonotype turned up many times. J is TRBJ2-7 and V is TRBV29-1; 7 bases map to TRBD1. Trimming at V came to 6 bases and at J to 0 bases, leaving 11 bases not matched to a gene. The CDR3 covers 15 residues. Germline loops: CDR1 SQVTM, CDR2 ANQGSEA. CDR3 coding DNA: TGCAGCGTGATCTATCCGGGACAGAACTCCTACGAGCAGTACTTC. Amino acid sequence: CSVIYPGQNSYEQYF.

This clonotype was seen repeatedly, ten times or more. The V and J genes are TRBV20-1 and TRBJ2-7; D ambiguous. Between the trimmed V and J ends, which lost 0 bases and 3 bases, there was a span of 9 bases. Germline loops: CDR1 DFQATT, CDR2 SNEGSKA (reference sequence). The CDR3 is 13 amino acids. The CDR3 nucleotides read TGCAGTGCTAGAGATAGATACCTCTACGAGCAGTACTTC. It specifies CSARDRYLYEQYF.

In this sample, this clonotype turned up many times. V and J are TRBV20-1 and TRBJ2-1; 7 bases are a match to TRBD1. Trimming at V came to 4 bases and at J to 6 bases, leaving 9 bases not matched to a gene. The CDR3 runs to 14 residues. Germline-derived CDR1 and CDR2 are DFQATT and SNEGSKA (reference sequence). CDR3 DNA: TGCAGTGCTAAAGTGCAGGGGGTCGGCAATGAGCAGTTCTTC. It codes for CSAKVQGVGNEQFF.

V usage is TRBV4-1 and J usage is TRBJ2-7, with a tentative D call TRBD2 (5 bases). The germline V and J ends were trimmed by 3 bases and 1 base, with 10 bases remaining between them. The CDR3 sequence is 14 residues long. Germline CDR1 MGHRA, CDR2 YSYEKL. The CDR3 bases are TGCGCCAGCAGCCATGACCGGGGATCCTACGAGCAGTACTTC. Amino acids: CASSHDRGSYEQYF.

The table lists this clonotype with many counts. The chain recombines TRBV12-3 or TRBV12-4 with TRBJ1-6; TRBD1 might be the D (5 bases). This CDR3 is built from 15 residues. V was cut by 5 bases and J by 10 bases, with 18 bases left in between. The CDR3 DNA reads TGTGCCAGCAGTCCACGGGACGGTGGGGAATCACCCCTCCACTTT. Protein: CASSPRDGGESPLHF.

This clonotype came up many times. The V and J genes are TRBV28 and TRBJ1-5; possible D gene TRBD1, 5 bases. V lost 5 bases, J lost 7 bases, and 12 bases lay in between. The CDR3 runs to 13 residues. Germline values: CDR1 MDHEN, CDR2 SYDVKM. CDR3 residues: CASSGGWGQPQHF. CDR3 DNA: TGTGCCAGCAGTGGGGGGTGGGGGCAGCCCCAGCATTTT.

There are many counts of this clonotype. The rearrangement links TRBV3-1 to TRBJ1-2, with D maybe TRBD1 (6 bases). V lost 4 bases and J 2 bases, leaving 14 bases between the germline ends. The CDR3 spans 15 residues. Germline CDR1 is LGHDT and CDR2 is YNNKEL (reference sequence). The DNA for the CDR3 is TGTGCCAGCAGCCCTGGACAGCGCGCAAACTATGGCTACACCTTC. Translation: CASSPGQRANYGYTF.

With respect to this clonotype: Sequence at one end of the junction differs from germline and may be a read error. The chain carries TRBV19 and TRBJ1-2; possible D gene TRBD1, 5 bases. The CDR3 length is 12 residues. The germline V gene encodes CDR1 LNHDA and CDR2 SQIVND (reference sequence). The CDR3 region is CASTLDNFGYTF. The CDR3 DNA reads as TGTGCCAGTACCCTGGACAACTTTGGCTACACCTTC.

This clonotype was detected only a few times. The chain joins TRBV7-9 to TRBJ1-2; unclear D gene. With 4 bases removed from V and 0 bases from J, the gap between germline ends came to 6 bases. The CDR3 extends over 13 amino acids. Germline loops: CDR1 SEHNR, CDR2 FQNEAQ (reference sequence). DNA of the CDR3: TGTGCCAGCAGCTCACAGTCTAACTATGGCTACACCTTC. This gives the protein CASSSQSNYGYTF.

This clonotype was counted ten times or more. The genes are TRBV20-1 and TRBJ2-1, with D hard to call. CDR1 and CDR2 from the germline V gene are DFQATT and SNEGSKA (reference sequence). The CDR3 runs to 15 residues. V was cut by 6 bases and J by 6 bases, with 21 bases left in between. CDR3 region: CSATPASDTSNEQFF. CDR3 DNA: TGCAGTGCCACCCCGGCTTCCGATACCAGCAATGAGCAGTTCTTC.

This clonotype was observed a few times. This chain uses TRBV20-1 with TRBJ2-3, with 8 bases matching TRBD2. Germline V gives CDR1 DFQATT, CDR2 SNEGSKA (reference sequence). Trimming at V came to 2 bases and at J to 3 bases, leaving 1 base not matched to a gene. CDR3 size: 13 residues. CDR3 sequence (DNA): TGCAGTGCTAGATCGGGAGGGACAGATACGCAGTATTTT. Its translation is CSARSGGTDTQYF.

The chain has TRBV19 and TRBJ1-3; the D is unclear. The CDR3 extends over 14 amino acids. Germline assignment: CDR1 LNHDA and CDR2 SQIVND (reference sequence). The V end was cut by 4 bases, the J end by 4 bases, with 11 bases between. In DNA form, the CDR3 reads TGTGCCAGTAGTAACCCGGCCGTGGGAAACACCATATATTTT. It codes for CASSNPAVGNTIYF.

In its sample, this clonotype was seen many times. The chain links TRBV12-3 or TRBV12-4 to TRBJ2-7; 11 nucleotides align to TRBD2. Trimming cost V 3 bases and J 4 bases; bases outside gene matches: 5. This CDR3 spans 15 amino acids. The CDR3 region is CASSFGLAGGYEQYF. In nucleotides, the CDR3 is TGTGCCAGCAGTTTCGGACTAGCGGGTGGGTACGAGCAGTACTTC.

This clonotype was detected ten times or more. The chain is built from TRBV10-3 and TRBJ2-3; 7 positions agree with TRBD1. The germline V gene has CDR1 ENHRY and CDR2 SYGVKD. Trimming at V came to 7 bases and at J to 1 base, leaving 5 bases not matched to a gene. This CDR3 spans 14 amino acids. The CDR3 spells CAITSGTGTDTQYF. The DNA of the CDR3 is TGTGCCATCACCTCCGGGACAGGCACAGATACGCAGTATTTT.

In its sample, this clonotype was seen many times. This chain connects TRBV20-1 to TRBJ2-7, with TRBD2 matching over 9 bases. The CDR3 sequence is 14 residues long. After removal of 7 bases from V and 1 base from J, the junction contained 8 bases not matched to a gene. Germline CDR1 reads DFQATT; CDR2 reads SNEGSKA (reference sequence). DNA of the CDR3: TGCAGTGGAAGCGGACTAGCGTATTCCTACGAGCAGTACTTC. It specifies CSGSGLAYSYEQYF.